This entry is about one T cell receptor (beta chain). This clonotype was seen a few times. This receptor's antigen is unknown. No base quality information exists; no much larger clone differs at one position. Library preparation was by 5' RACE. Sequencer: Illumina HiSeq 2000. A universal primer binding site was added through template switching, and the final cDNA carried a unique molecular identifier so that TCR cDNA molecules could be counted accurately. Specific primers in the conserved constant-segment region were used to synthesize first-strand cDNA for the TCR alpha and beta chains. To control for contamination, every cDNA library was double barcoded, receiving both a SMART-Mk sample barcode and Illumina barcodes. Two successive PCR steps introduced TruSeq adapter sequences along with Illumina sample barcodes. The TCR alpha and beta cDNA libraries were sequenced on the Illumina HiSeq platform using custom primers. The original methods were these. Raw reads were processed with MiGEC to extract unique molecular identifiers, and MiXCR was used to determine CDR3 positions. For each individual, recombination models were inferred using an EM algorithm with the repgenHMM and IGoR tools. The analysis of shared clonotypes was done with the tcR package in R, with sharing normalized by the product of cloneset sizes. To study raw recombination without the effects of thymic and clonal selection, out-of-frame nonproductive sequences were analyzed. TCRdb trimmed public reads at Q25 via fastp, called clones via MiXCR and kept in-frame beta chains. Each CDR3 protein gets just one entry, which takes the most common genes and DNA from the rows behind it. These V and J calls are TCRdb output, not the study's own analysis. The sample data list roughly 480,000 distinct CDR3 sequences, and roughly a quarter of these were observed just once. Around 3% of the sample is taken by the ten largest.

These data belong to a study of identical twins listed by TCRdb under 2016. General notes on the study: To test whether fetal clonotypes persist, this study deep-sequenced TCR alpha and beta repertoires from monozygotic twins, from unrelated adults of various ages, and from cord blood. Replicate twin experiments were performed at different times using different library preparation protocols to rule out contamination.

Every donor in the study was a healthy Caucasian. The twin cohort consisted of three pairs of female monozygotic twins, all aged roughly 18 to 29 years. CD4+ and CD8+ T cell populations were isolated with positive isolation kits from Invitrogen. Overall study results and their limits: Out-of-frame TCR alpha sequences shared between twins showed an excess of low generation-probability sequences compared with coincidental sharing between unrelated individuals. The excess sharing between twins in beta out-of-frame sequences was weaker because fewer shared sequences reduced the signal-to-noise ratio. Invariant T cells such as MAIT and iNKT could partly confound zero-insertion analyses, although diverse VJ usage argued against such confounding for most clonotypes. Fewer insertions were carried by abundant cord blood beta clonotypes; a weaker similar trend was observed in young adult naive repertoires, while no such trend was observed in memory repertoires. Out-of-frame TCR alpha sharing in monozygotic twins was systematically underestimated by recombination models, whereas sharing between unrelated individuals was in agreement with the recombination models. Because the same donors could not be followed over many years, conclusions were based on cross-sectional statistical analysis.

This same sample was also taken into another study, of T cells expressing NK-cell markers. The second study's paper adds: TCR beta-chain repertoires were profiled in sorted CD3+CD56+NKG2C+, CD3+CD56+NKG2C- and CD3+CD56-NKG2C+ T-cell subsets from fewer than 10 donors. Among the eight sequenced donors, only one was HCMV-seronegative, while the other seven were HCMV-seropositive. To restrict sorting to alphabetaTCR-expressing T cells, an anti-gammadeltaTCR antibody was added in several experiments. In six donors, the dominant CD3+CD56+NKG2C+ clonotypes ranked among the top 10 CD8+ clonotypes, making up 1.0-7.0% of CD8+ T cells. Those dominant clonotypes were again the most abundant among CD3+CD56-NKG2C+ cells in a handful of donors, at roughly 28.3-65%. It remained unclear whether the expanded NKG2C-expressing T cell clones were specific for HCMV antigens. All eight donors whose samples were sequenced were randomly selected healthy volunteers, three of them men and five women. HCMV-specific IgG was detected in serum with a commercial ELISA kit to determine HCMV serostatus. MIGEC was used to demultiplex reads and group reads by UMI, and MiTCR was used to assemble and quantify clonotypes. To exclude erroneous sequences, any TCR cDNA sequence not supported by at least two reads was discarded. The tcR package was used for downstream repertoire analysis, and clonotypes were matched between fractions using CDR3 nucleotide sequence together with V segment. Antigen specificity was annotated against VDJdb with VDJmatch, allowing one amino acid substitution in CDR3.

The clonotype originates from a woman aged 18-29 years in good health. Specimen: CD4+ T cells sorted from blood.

The nucleotide sequence is given as TGTGCCAGCAGTTTAAGCGCAGGGGGCGTTTCACCCCTCCACTTT. It specifies CASSLSAGGVSPLHF. The V and J genes are TRBV12-3 or TRBV12-4 and TRBJ1-6; 8 central nucleotides agree with TRBD1. Trimmed from V: 2 bases; trimmed from J: 9 bases; junction bases lacking a gene match: 6. The CDR3 holds 15 amino acids from the cysteine to the phenylalanine. The sequence is cut down to CDR3 DNA, 45 bases in frame from base 1.